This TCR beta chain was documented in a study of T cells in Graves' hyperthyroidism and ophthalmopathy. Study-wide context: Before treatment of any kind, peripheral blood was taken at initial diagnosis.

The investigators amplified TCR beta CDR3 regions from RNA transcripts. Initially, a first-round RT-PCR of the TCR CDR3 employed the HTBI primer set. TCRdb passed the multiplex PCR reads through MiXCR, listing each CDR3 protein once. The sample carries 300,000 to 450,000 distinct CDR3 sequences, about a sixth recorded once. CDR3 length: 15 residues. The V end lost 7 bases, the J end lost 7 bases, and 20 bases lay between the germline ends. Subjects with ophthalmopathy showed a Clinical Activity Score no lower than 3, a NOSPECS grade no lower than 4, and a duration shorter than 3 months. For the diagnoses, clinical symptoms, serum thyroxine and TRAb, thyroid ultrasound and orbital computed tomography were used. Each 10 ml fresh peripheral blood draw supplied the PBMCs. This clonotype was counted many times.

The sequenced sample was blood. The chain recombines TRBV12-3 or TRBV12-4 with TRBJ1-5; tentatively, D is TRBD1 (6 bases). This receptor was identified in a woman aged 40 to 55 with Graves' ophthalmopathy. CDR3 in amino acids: CASTPGGHERQPQHF. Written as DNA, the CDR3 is TGTGCCAGCACCCCTGGGGGGCATGAACGCCAGCCCCAGCATTTT.